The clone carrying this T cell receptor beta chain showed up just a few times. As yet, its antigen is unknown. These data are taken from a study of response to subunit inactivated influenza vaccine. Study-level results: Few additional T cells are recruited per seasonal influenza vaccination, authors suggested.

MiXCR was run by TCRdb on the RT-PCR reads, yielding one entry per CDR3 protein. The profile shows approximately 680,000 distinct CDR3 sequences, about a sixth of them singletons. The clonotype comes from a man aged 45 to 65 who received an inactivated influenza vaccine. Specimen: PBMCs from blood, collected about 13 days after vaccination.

CDR3 in DNA: TGCGCCAGCAGCTTGGATCGGGTCCGGGACGAGCAGTACTTC. Its translation is CASSLDRVRDEQYF. V gene TRBV5-1 combines with J gene TRBJ2-7; D not resolved. CDR1 is SGHRS, CDR2 YFSETQ, per germline. The V gene lost 0 bases and the J gene lost 5 bases, with 12 bases spanning the gap. The CDR3 has 14 residues. The full variable domain, completed using reference TRBV5-1 and TRBJ2-7, is KAGVTQTPRYLIKTRGQQVTLSCSPISGHRSVSWYQQTPGQGLQFLFEYFSETQRNKGNFPGRFSGRQFSNSRSEMNVSTLELGDSALYLCASSLDRVRDEQYFGPGTRLTVT.